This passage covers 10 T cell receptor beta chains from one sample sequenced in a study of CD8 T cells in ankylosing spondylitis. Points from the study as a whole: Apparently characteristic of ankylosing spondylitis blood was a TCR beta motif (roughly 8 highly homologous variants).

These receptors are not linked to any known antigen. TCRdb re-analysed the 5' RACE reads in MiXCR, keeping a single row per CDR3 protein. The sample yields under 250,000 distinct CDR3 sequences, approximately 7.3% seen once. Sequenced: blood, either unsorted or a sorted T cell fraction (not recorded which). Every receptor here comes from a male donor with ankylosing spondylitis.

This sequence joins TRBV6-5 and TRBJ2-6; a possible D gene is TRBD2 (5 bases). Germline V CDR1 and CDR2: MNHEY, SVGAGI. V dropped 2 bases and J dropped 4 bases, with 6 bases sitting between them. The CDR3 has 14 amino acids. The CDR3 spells CASSYLAGANVLTF. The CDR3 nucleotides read TGTGCCAGCAGTTACCTAGCCGGGGCCAACGTCCTGACTTTC.

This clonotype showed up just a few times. CDR3 sequence reads: CASSSYVPGNEQFF. In DNA form, the CDR3 reads TGTGCCAGCAGCTCTTACGTCCCGGGGAATGAGCAGTTCTTC. V and J are TRBV7-6 and TRBJ2-1; weak D call: TRBD2 (5 bases). With 4 bases removed from V and 7 bases from J, the gap between germline ends came to 14 bases. The CDR3 contains 14 residues. Germline CDR1 SGHVS, CDR2 FNYEAQ.

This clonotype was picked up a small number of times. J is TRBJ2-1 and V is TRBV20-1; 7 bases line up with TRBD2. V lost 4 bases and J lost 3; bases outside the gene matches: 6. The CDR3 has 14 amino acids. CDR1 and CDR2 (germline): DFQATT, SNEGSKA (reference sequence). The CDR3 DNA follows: TGCAGTGCTACTAGTCCGGGAGGCTACAATGAGCAGTTCTTC. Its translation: CSATSPGGYNEQFF.

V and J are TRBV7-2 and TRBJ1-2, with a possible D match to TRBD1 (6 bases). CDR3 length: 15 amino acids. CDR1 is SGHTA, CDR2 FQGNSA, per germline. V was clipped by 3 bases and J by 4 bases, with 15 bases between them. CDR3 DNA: TGTGCCAGCAGCTTTTTATCCAGGGGAACCTATGGCTACACCTTC. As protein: CASSFLSRGTYGYTF.

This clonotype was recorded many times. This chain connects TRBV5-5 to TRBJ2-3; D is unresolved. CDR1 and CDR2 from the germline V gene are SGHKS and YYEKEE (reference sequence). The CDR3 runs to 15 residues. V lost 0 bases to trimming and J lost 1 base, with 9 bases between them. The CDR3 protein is CASSLGPPGTDTQYF. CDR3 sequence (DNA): TGTGCCAGCAGCTTGGGGCCTCCCGGCACAGATACGCAGTATTTT.

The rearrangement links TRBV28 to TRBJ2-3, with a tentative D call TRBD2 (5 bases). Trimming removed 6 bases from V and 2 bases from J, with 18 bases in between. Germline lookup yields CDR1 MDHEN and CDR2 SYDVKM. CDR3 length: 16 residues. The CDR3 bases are TGTGCCAGCAGGCACACGCTAGCAGACCCCACAGATACGCAGTATTTT. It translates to CASRHTLADPTDTQYF.

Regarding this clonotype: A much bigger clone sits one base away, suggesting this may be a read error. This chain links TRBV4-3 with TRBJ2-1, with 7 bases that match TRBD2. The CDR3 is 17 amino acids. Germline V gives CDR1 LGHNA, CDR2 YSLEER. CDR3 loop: CARSQDGASGSYNEQFF. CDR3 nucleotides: TGCGCCAGAAGCCAAGATGGGGCTAGCGGTTCCTACAATGAGCAGTTCTTC.

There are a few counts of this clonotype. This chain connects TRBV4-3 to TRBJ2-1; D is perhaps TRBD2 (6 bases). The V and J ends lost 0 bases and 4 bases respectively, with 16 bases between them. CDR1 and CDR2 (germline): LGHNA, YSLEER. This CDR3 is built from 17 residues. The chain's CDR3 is CASSQDLATKSYNEQFF. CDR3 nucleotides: TGCGCCAGCAGCCAAGATCTAGCGACTAAGTCATACAATGAGCAGTTCTTC.

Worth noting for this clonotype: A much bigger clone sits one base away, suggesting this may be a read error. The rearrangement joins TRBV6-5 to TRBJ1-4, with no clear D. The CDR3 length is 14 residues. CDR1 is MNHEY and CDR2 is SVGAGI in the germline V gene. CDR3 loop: CASSYSSRSEKLLF. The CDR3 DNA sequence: TGTGCCAGCAGTTACTCATCCAGATCTGAAAAACTGCTTTTT.

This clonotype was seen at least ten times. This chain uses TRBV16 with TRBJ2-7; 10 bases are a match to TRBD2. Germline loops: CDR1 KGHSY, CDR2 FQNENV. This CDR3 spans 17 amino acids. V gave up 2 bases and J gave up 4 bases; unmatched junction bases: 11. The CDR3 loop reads CASSQPSLAGKGYEQYF. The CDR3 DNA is TGTGCCAGCAGCCAACCTTCACTAGCGGGGAAAGGGTACGAGCAGTACTTC.